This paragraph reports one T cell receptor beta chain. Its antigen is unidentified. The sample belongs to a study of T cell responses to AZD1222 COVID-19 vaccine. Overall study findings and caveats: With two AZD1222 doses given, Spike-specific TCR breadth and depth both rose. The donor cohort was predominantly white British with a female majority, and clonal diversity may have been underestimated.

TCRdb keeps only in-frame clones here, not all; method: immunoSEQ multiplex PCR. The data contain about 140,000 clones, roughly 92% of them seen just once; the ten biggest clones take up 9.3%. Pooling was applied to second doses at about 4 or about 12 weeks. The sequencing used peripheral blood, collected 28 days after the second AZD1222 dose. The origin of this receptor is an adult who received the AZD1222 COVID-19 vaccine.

CDR3 loop: CASSVDPGMNTGELFF. In DNA form, the CDR3 reads TGTGCCAGCAGCGTTGATCCGGGGATGAACACCGGGGAGCTGTTTTTT. The chain joins TRBV9 to TRBJ2-2; D may be TRBD2 (5 bases). CDR1 is SGDLS and CDR2 is YYNGEE in the germline V gene. V lost 2 bases, J lost 1 base, and 12 bases lay in between. CDR3 length: 16 residues.